The following is a T cell receptor (beta chain) sequence with its context. These data are taken from a study of blood T cells in healthy people across ages. Sample-barcoded 5' priming and a J-beta primer mix drove a second PCR of roughly 6 to 12 cycles. MiXCR was run by TCRdb on the 5' RACE reads, yielding one entry per CDR3 protein. The repertoire includes some 920,000 distinct CDR3 sequences, roughly 51% of them detected once, and about 21% sits in the top ten. Germline assignment: CDR1 MGHDK and CDR2 SYGVNS. The CDR3 covers 16 residues. This clonotype originated in a woman in her fifties or sixties in good health. This chain uses TRBV25-1 with TRBJ2-7; tentatively, D is TRBD1 or TRBD2 (6 bases each). The J call may be incorrect, as the DNA end agrees better with TRBJ2-5. The specimen sequenced was blood. Here the CDR3 reads CASSGRDWGLRETQYF. The CDR3 DNA reads TGTGCCAGCAGTGGCCGGGACTGGGGGCTTAGAGAGACCCAGTACTTC.